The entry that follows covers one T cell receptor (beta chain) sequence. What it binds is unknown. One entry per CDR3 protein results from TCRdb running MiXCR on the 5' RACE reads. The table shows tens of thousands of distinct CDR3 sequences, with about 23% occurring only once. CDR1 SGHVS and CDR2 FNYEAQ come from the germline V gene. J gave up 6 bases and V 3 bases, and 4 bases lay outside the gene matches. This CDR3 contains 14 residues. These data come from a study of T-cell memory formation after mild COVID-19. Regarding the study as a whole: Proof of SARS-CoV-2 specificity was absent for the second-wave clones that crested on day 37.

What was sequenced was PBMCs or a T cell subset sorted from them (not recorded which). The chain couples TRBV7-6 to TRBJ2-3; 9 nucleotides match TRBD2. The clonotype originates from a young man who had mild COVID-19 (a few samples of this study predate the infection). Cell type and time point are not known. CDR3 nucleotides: TGTGCCAGCAGCTTCGCGGGGGGGCGCGATACGCAGTATTTT. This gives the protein CASSFAGGRDTQYF.